What follows are 8 T cell receptor beta chains derived from one specimen sequenced in a study of blood T cell repertoires in COVID-19. Assay used: immunoSEQ multiplex PCR; TCRdb lists only in-frame clones, some missing. This sample has under 130,000 clones, with over 85% found just once. The sample consisted of peripheral blood. All receptors come from a woman older than 75 in a cohort sampled during active COVID-19.

V is TRBV28 and J is TRBJ2-7; weak D call: TRBD2 (5 bases). CDR3 length: 13 residues. Trimming stripped 2 bases from V and 1 base from J, with 6 bases between. CDR1 and CDR2 (germline): MDHEN, SYDVKM. CDR3 nucleotide sequence: TGTGCCAGCAGTTTACCGGGGTCCTACGAGCAGTACTTC. Protein product: CASSLPGSYEQYF.

The chain has TRBV11-2 and TRBJ2-3, with TRBD1 identical over 10 bases. CDR1 SGHAT and CDR2 FQNNGV come from the germline V gene. J lost 4 bases, V lost 5 bases, and 6 bases had no gene match. This CDR3 has 15 residues. The CDR3 spells CASSRQGAMADTQYF. The CDR3 DNA follows: TGTGCCAGCAGCCGACAGGGGGCAATGGCAGATACGCAGTATTTT.

V gene TRBV5-4 combines with J gene TRBJ2-1, with a possible D match to TRBD1 (7 bases). This CDR3 is 17 amino acids long. The V end was cut by 3 bases, the J end by 1 base, with 17 bases between. The germline gives CDR1 SGHNT, CDR2 YYREEE (reference sequence). The CDR3 reads CASSSPGAGGSYNEQFF. CDR3 nucleotides: TGTGCCAGCAGCTCCCCCGGCGCAGGGGGGTCCTACAATGAGCAGTTCTTC.

The chain recombines TRBV7-9 with TRBJ1-4, with D possibly being TRBD1 (5 bases). CDR3 length: 14 residues. The V gene's germline CDR1 is SEHNR and CDR2 FQNEAQ (reference sequence). The V end was cut by 6 bases, the J end by 4 bases, with 12 bases between. In DNA form, the CDR3 reads TGTGCCAGCAGTTTTGGGGCTGTTAATGAAAAACTGTTTTTT. It is translated as CASSFGAVNEKLFF.

V is TRBV20-1 and J is TRBJ1-2; the D is unclear. Germline-derived CDR1 and CDR2 are DFQATT and SNEGSKA (reference sequence). This CDR3 has 14 amino acids. Trimming removed 3 bases from V and 0 bases from J, with 11 bases in between. CDR3 in amino acids: CSASGTGSNYGYTF. For the CDR3, the DNA is TGCAGTGCTAGTGGTACCGGGTCTAACTATGGCTACACCTTC.

This chain joins TRBV18 and TRBJ2-1; TRBD2 might be the D (6 bases). Trimming removed 0 bases from V and 8 bases from J, with 23 bases in between. Germline-derived CDR1 and CDR2 are KGHSH and LQKENI. CDR3 size: 18 residues. The CDR3 sequence is CASSPPNSGTGVSYEQFF. The CDR3 DNA follows: TGTGCCAGCTCACCACCAAACTCCGGGACTGGTGTATCTTATGAGCAGTTCTTC.

This rearrangement joins TRBV5-1 to TRBJ2-1; TRBD2 might be the D (5 bases). With 3 bases removed from V and 8 bases from J, the gap between germline ends came to 15 bases. In germline, CDR1 is SGHRS, CDR2 YFSETQ. The CDR3 extends over 14 amino acids. The CDR3 sequence is CASSSTDSVYEQFF. For the CDR3, the DNA is TGCGCCAGCAGCTCAACGGACTCTGTCTATGAGCAGTTCTTC. The complete variable domain, with remaining parts taken from reference TRBV5-1 and TRBJ2-1, reads KAGVTQTPRYLIKTRGQQVTLSCSPISGHRSVSWYQQTPGQGLQFLFEYFSETQRNKGNFPGRFSGRQFSNSRSEMNVSTLELGDSALYLCASSSTDSVYEQFFGPGTRLTVL.

The chain recombines TRBV18 with TRBJ1-1; D remains ambiguous. The CDR3 totals 13 residues. Looked up from germline, CDR1 is KGHSH and CDR2 is LQKENI. The V gene lost 2 bases and the J gene lost 2 bases, with 6 bases spanning the gap. CDR3 sequence (DNA): TGTGCCAGCTCACCAGCGAGTAACACTGAAGCTTTCTTT. Its protein is CASSPASNTEAFF.